This TCR beta chain was recovered during a study of T cells expressing NK-cell markers. Study-level background: It was sorted CD3+CD56+NKG2C+, CD3+CD56+NKG2C- and CD3+CD56-NKG2C+ T cells that supplied the TCR beta repertoires. Overall study results and limits: Expanded NKG2C+ T cell clones were not confirmed as HCMV-specific.

This CDR3 is 15 amino acids long. Germline V gene sequence: CDR1 LNHDA, CDR2 SQIVND (reference sequence). Turning to this clonotype: What it recognizes is unknown.

TCRdb reprocessed the 5' RACE reads and stores each CDR3 protein as one record, lacking DNA. This sample's table has 400,000 to 550,000 distinct CDR3 sequences. Sequenced input: blood T cells: a sorted CD56 or NKG2C T cell subset, CD4+ or CD8+ T cells, or bulk PBMC T cells (not recorded which). The clonotype originates from a woman aged 18 to 75 in good health. The rearrangement joins TRBV19 to TRBJ1-2; TCRdb picks TRBD1, but there is no DNA to check that call. This chain's CDR3 is CASSSGQRANYGYTF. The full variable domain, completed using reference TRBV19 and TRBJ1-2, is DGGITQSPKYLFRKEGQNVTLSCEQNLNHDAMYWYRQDPGQGLRLIYYSQIVNDFQKGDIAEGYSVSREKKESFPLTVTSAQKNPTAFYLCASSSGQRANYGYTFGSGTRLTVV.